This section outlines one TCR beta chain sequence together with its context. Its antigen is currently unknown. Germline loops: CDR1 SGHNT, CDR2 YYREEE (reference sequence). V gave up 0 bases and J gave up 3 bases, with 7 bases separating them. This CDR3 is 13 amino acids long. This sample is part of a study of cytotoxic CD8 clonotypes in ibrutinib-treated CLL. This table comes from immunoSEQ multiplex PCR, and its TCRdb copy is limited to in-frame clones, with some not included. Counted here are roughly 50,000 clones, more than 55% occurring once; the ten biggest clones make up around 30%. Study-wide results and caveats: Contraction or stability on treatment was seen for public clonotypes, which were uncommon.

This material consisted of PBMCs, taken after 24 months of ibrutinib treatment. The chain combines TRBV5-4 with TRBJ2-7; no clear D. This receptor was taken from a human donor with chronic lymphocytic leukemia. Written as DNA, the CDR3 is TGTGCCAGCAGCTTGGTACAGTTCTACGAGCAGTACTTC. This codes for CASSLVQFYEQYF.